Listed here are 5 T cell receptor beta chains from one sample, sequenced in a study of tumor and adjacent non-tumor tissue in lung cancer. No cell sorting was done before RNA was extracted from the tissue. Distant lung tissue was collected more than 3 cm away from the tumor edge. Three rounds of nested PCR, following a modified ARM-PCR protocol, produced the TCRbeta library. Via MiXCR, TCRdb re-called the multiplex PCR reads, giving one row per CDR3 protein. The repertoire includes tens of thousands of distinct CDR3 sequences, about 68% of them detected once, and roughly 30% sits in the top ten. Sequencing was carried out using distant non-tumor lung tissue. The receptors were gathered from a woman between 65 and 79 years old with non-small cell lung cancer.

As for this clonotype: At one boundary the junction diverges from the germline segment, which might be a read error. This chain connects TRBV4-2 to TRBJ2-1; D remains unclear. Germline V CDR1 and CDR2: LGHNA, YNFKEQ. The CDR3 covers 13 residues. Here the CDR3 reads CVSSLAWYNEQFF. The CDR3 coding sequence is TGTGTCAGCAGCTTGGCATGGTACAATGAGCAGTTCTTC.

About this clonotype itself: Its ends do not fully match the called genes, so a read error is possible. The CDR3 sequence: CASSLGSGYNEQFF. The CDR3 nucleotides read TGTGCCAGCAGCTTGGGGTCAGGGTACAATGAACAGTTCTTC. The rearrangement joins TRBV11-3 to TRBJ2-1; D perhaps matches TRBD1 (5 bases). Germline loops: CDR1 SGHNT, CDR2 YENEEA. This CDR3 is built from 14 residues.

Worth noting for this clonotype: One end of the junction is discordant with germline, which a read error may explain. The rearrangement uses TRBV20-1 and TRBJ2-7, with 10 bases matching TRBD1. The CDR3 totals 14 residues. Germline assignment: CDR1 DFQATT and CDR2 SNEGSKA (reference sequence). The CDR3 coding sequence is TGCAATGCTGGGACAGGGGCTAGCTCCCACGAGCAGTACTTC. It specifies CNAGTGASSHEQYF.

This clonotype was counted only a few times. J is TRBJ2-1 and V is TRBV29-1, with 10 bases matching TRBD2. The germline V gene encodes CDR1 SQVTM and CDR2 ANQGSEA. V trimming: 3 bases; J trimming: 7 bases; junction bases outside the gene matches: 9. This CDR3 has 15 residues. CDR3 region: CSVDGLAVSMNEQFF. DNA of the CDR3: TGCAGCGTTGACGGACTAGCGGTTAGTATGAATGAGCAGTTCTTC.

This clonotype has a count of ten or more. The chain links TRBV28 to TRBJ2-3; D is possibly TRBD1 or TRBD2 (6 bases each). There are 16 residues in the CDR3. Germline CDR1 is MDHEN and CDR2 is SYDVKM. V lost 3 bases and J lost 4, with 17 bases in between. The CDR3 DNA follows: TGTGCCAGCAGTTTGGTTCCGGGGGCGAGAGCAGATACGCAGTATTTT. Its translation is CASSLVPGARADTQYF. Looking up the rest from reference TRBV28 and TRBJ2-3 gives the full variable domain: DVKVTQSSRYLVKRTGEKVFLECVQDMDHENMFWYRQDPGLGLRLIYFSYDVKMKEKGDIPEGYSVSREKKERFSLILESASTNQTSMYLCASSLVPGARADTQYFGPGTRLTVL.